This passage covers 16 T cell receptor beta chains from one sample sequenced in a study of T cell repertoires in aging, cancer and after chemotherapy (dated by TCRdb to between 2018 and 2021). Sequencing was performed on an Illumina MiSeq. Using a mixed TRB-A/B primer pool, multiplex touch-down PCR amplified rearranged TRB sequences covering the V, D and J segments. TCRdb passed the public sequencing reads through fastp at Q25 and MiXCR, retaining productive beta sequences. All rows with the same CDR3 protein become a single entry with the most common DNA and genes. This sample holds around 13,000 distinct CDR3 sequences; roughly 20% were observed only once. The leading ten clones occupy around 6% of the sample. TCR beta rearrangements were amplified from genomic DNA isolated from peripheral blood, not from sorted cells or RNA. Sequenced sample: blood. These receptors all come from a human donor in good health.

This clonotype was counted ten times or more. The V and J genes are TRBV5-1 and TRBJ1-2, with TRBD1 matching 7 bases. CDR3 length: 13 residues. Germline V gene lookup returns CDR1 SGHRS and CDR2 YFSETQ. J lost 8 bases, V lost 0 bases, and 4 bases had no gene match. The CDR3 sequence is CASSLEGGEGYTF. The CDR3 DNA sequence: TGCGCCAGCAGCTTGGAAGGGGGCGAGGGCTACACCTTC.

The J gene is TRBJ1-5, the V gene TRBV6-6; 9 nucleotides line up with TRBD1. Germline lookup yields CDR1 MNHNY and CDR2 SVGAGI (reference sequence). Losses at the gene ends were 6 bases for V and 6 bases for J; bases not matched to a gene: 6. The CDR3 loop spans 14 amino acids. The CDR3: CASRVTGGVQPQHF. Written as DNA, the CDR3 is TGTGCCAGCAGGGTGACAGGGGGTGTTCAGCCCCAGCATTTT.

As to this clonotype: Here the CDR3 omits its conserved ending phenylalanine or tryptophan, so a read error is the likely source. The rearrangement uses TRBV7-6 and TRBJ2-7, with unresolved D. The CDR3 totals 11 residues. From germline, CDR1 is SGHVS and CDR2 FNYEAQ. Trimming removed 5 bases at V and 1 base at J, with 3 bases between. This CDR3 is CASSPSYEQYS. CDR3 nucleotide sequence: TGTGCCAGCAGCCCATCCTACGAGCAGTACTCC.

The rearrangement joins TRBV27 to TRBJ1-6; possibly TRBD1 for D (5 bases). Germline values: CDR1 MNHEY, CDR2 SMNVEV (reference sequence). The CDR3 sequence is 16 residues long. The V end lost 6 bases, the J end lost 4 bases, and 16 bases lay between the germline ends. This CDR3 is CASRSQLGGYNSPLHF. In DNA, the CDR3 is TGTGCCAGCAGATCCCAGCTGGGGGGGTATAATTCACCCCTCCACTTT.

The chain has TRBV5-4 and TRBJ2-3, with TRBD1 matching over 11 bases. Trimming at V came to 5 bases and at J to 3 bases, leaving 5 bases not matched to a gene. Per the germline V gene, CDR1 is SGHNT and CDR2 is YYREEE (reference sequence). CDR3 length: 15 amino acids. The CDR3 is CASSAGTGGTDTQYF. The CDR3 DNA follows: TGTGCCAGCAGTGCTGGGACAGGGGGAACAGATACGCAGTATTTT.

By frequency in the sample, this clonotype is medium-sized (0.01 to 0.1%). The CDR3 bases are TGCAGCGTTGGTCGCCAGGGGGTGGAGAACACCTTC. Translation gives CSVGRQGVENTF. The genes are TRBV29-1 and TRBJ1-2; 7 bases are shared with TRBD1. This CDR3 is 12 amino acids long. The germline gives CDR1 SQVTM, CDR2 ANQGSEA. V lost 4 bases, J lost 12 bases, and 11 bases stayed unmatched. Full variable domain (rest looked up from reference TRBV29-1 and TRBJ1-2): SAVISQKPSRDICQRGTSLTIQCQVDSQVTMMFWYRQQPGQSLTLIATANQGSEATYESGFVIDKFPISRPNLTFSTLTVSNMSPEDSSIYLCSVGRQGVENTFGSGTRLTVV.

Ten or more counts support this clonotype. This sequence joins TRBV7-2 and TRBJ1-2; 7 bases line up with TRBD1. J was trimmed by 4 bases and V by 5 bases; bases with no gene match: 10. The CDR3 contains 15 residues. Germline V gives CDR1 SGHTA, CDR2 FQGNSA. This chain's CDR3 is CASSPTGSSGYGYTF. The CDR3 DNA reads TGTGCCAGCAGCCCGACAGGGAGTAGTGGCTATGGCTACACCTTC. Looking up the rest from reference TRBV7-2 and TRBJ1-2 gives the full variable domain: GAGVSQSPSNKVTEKGKDVELRCDPISGHTALYWYRQSLGQGLEFLIYFQGNSAPDKSGLPSDRFSAERTGGSVSTLTIQRTQQEDSAVYLCASSPTGSSGYGYTFGSGTRLTVV.

In its sample, this clonotype ranks as medium-sized. This chain connects TRBV20-1 to TRBJ2-1; the match to TRBD2 covers 10 bases. V gave up 3 bases and J gave up 9 bases; unmatched junction bases: 8. CDR3 size: 14 residues. Per germline, CDR1 DFQATT and CDR2 SNEGSKA (reference sequence). The DNA for the CDR3 is TGCAGTGCTAGTTCAGGGACTAGCGCCATTGAGCAGTTCTTC. It is translated as CSASSGTSAIEQFF.

Concerning this clonotype: A read error is possible here, since a much larger clone lies one base away. The rearrangement links TRBV12-3 or TRBV12-4 to TRBJ2-7; 7 nucleotides align to TRBD2. This CDR3 comprises 15 residues. With 4 bases clipped from V and 0 bases from J, the junction kept 6 bases outside the gene matches. The DNA of the CDR3 is TGTGCCAGCAGTTACGCGGGGGAAGGCTCCTACGAGCAGTACTTC. Translated, it gives CASSYAGEGSYEQYF.

This clonotype is medium-sized. The rearrangement links TRBV19 to TRBJ2-7; perhaps TRBD1 as D (6 bases). Germline assignment: CDR1 LNHDA and CDR2 SQIVND (reference sequence). The CDR3 is 13 residues long. V shed 6 bases and J shed 3 bases, with 12 bases lying between them. The CDR3 reads CASRPTGFYEQYF. DNA of the CDR3: TGTGCCAGTAGGCCTACAGGGTTCTACGAGCAGTACTTC.

This clonotype was found a few times. This rearrangement joins TRBV18 to TRBJ2-2; 11 bases match TRBD1. Germline-derived CDR1 and CDR2 are KGHSH and LQKENI. Trimming removed 2 bases from V and 2 bases from J; junction bases left unmatched: 4. CDR3 length: 17 residues. The CDR3 sequence: CASSPIRTGGNTGELFF. DNA of the CDR3: TGTGCCAGCTCACCAATTAGGACAGGGGGCAACACCGGGGAGCTGTTTTTT.

In this sample, this clonotype turned up many times. The chain combines TRBV5-1 with TRBJ2-7, with a weak D call TRBD1 (5 bases). The germline gives CDR1 SGHRS, CDR2 YFSETQ. The germline V and J ends were trimmed by 3 bases and 5 bases, with 15 bases remaining between them. The CDR3 covers 14 residues. CDR3 amino acids: CASSSLGQGDEQYF. CDR3 bases: TGCGCCAGCAGCTCCCTGGGGCAGGGTGACGAGCAGTACTTC.

The sample holds a few counts of this clonotype. The chain links TRBV14 to TRBJ1-1; D not certain. Trimming removed 0 bases from V and 3 bases from J, with 11 bases in between. Germline V gene lookup returns CDR1 SGHDN and CDR2 FVKESK. This CDR3 contains 15 residues. The CDR3 spells CASSQDLLGYTEAFF. CDR3 DNA sequence: TGTGCCAGCAGCCAAGATTTGCTGGGGTACACTGAAGCTTTCTTT.

This clonotype was counted a few times. This chain joins TRBV18 and TRBJ1-2; TRBD1 matches 7 bases. The germline gives CDR1 KGHSH, CDR2 LQKENI. There are 13 residues in the CDR3. J gave up 4 bases and V 5 bases, and 4 bases lay outside the gene matches. CDR3 coding DNA: TGTGCCAGCTCAAAAGGGGGCGGCTATGGCTACACCTTC. Translation gives CASSKGGGYGYTF.

By frequency in the sample, this clonotype is medium-sized. The chain is built from TRBV27 and TRBJ1-6; tentatively, D is TRBD1 (5 bases). The CDR3 sequence is 14 residues long. V was clipped by 6 bases and J by 7 bases, with 13 bases between them. The germline gives CDR1 MNHEY, CDR2 SMNVEV (reference sequence). The CDR3: CASRTGGENSPLHF. The CDR3 DNA follows: TGTGCCAGCAGGACCGGGGGAGAAAATTCACCCCTCCACTTT.

This clonotype has only a few counts. V usage is TRBV19 and J usage is TRBJ1-1; the D is unclear. The CDR3 covers 13 residues. Germline V gene data show CDR1 as LNHDA and CDR2 as SQIVND (reference sequence). V lost 6 bases to trimming and J lost 0 bases, with 8 bases between them. The CDR3 here is CASRITLNTEAFF. CDR3 nucleotides: TGTGCCAGTAGGATAACTTTGAACACTGAAGCTTTCTTT.